The present TCR beta chain was sequenced within a study of cytomegalovirus exposure and HLA in healthy donors. In the study overall: Among around 400 genotyped donors, around 82% fell in the Caucasian-associated ancestry cluster. Study outcomes and limitations: Reports showed the classifier diagnosing cytomegalovirus status with high specificity and sensitivity. Roughly uniform sequencing depth across donors was assumed, possibly incorrectly. It has been reported that TCR beta sequences accurately predicted the HLA-A and HLA-B alleles of most subjects.

As concerns this clone: The antigen is not known.

PCR used 60 Vbeta primers and 13 Jbeta primers. The data were produced by immunoSEQ multiplex PCR, yet TCRdb's version contains in-frame clones alone and is incomplete. The sample consists of roughly 130,000 clones, about 84% of them appearing once. This TCR was sampled from a boy younger than 18 in good health and CMV-seronegative. The sequenced sample consisted of PBMCs.

CDR3 bases: TGTGCCAGCAGCTCCCCGACGGACCTCCGGCTAGCGGGAGTCTTTGGGACCCAGTACTTC. Protein: CASSSPTDLRLAGVFGTQYF. The rearrangement uses TRBV7-4 and TRBJ2-5; 10 bases fit TRBD2. V was pared by 4 bases and J by 7 bases, with 24 bases of the junction left unmatched. Germline V lookup: CDR1 SGHVT, CDR2 SQSDAQ. This CDR3 is built from 20 residues.